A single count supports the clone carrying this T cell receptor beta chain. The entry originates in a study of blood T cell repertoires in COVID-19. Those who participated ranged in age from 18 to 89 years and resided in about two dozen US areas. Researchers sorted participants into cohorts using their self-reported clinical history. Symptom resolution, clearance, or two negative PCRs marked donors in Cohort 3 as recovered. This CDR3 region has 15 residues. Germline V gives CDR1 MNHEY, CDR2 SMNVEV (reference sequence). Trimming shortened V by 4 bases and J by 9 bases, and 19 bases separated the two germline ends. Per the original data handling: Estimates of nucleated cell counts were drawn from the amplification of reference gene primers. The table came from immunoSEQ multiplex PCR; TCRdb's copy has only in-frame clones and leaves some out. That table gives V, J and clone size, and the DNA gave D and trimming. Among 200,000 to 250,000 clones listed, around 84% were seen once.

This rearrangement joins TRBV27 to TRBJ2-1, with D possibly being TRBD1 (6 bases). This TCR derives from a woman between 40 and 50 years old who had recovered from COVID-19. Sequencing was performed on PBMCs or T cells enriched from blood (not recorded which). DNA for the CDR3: TGTGCCAGCAGTTCCGCCAGGGATCTGGGGGCTGAGCAGTTCTTC. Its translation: CASSSARDLGAEQFF.